The clone carrying this T cell receptor beta chain was observed a handful of times. Profiled with immunoSEQ multiplex PCR; TCRdb holds only in-frame clones, not every one. Altogether under 150,000 clones are present, more than 75% being singletons, with the ten largest covering approximately 2.2%. These data are taken from a study of control samples from healthy donors and cancer patients. The junction had 6 bases not matched to a gene; V was cut back by 0 bases and J by 3 bases. CDR1 and CDR2 (germline): SGHAT, FQNNGV. The CDR3 has 16 residues. This chain links TRBV11-2 with TRBJ2-7; TRBD2 agrees at 9 bases. The sequence was collected from a woman in her seventies in good health. The sequencing sample was made of blood. DNA of the CDR3: TGTGCCAGCAGCTTAGAATTTTCTAGCGGGGACTACGAGCAGTACTTC. It encodes CASSLEFSSGDYEQYF.